This record concerns one TCR beta chain sequence. The CDR3 sequence is 17 residues long. Measured with immunoSEQ multiplex PCR; TCRdb has only the in-frame clones, and not every one. The sample holds approximately 95,000 clones, around 95% seen once. This sample is part of a study of technical replicates of blood from a handful of donors. The sequencing sample was made of T cells isolated from PBMCs. This receptor was taken from a human donor in good health. The rearrangement uses TRBV12-1 and TRBJ1-5; the DNA was not compared with TRBD1, the D call given in the table. TRBV12-1 is given as a pseudogene. CDR3 bases: TGTGCCAGCAGCTTAGGACAGGGGGCCTGTACGGCTCAGCCCCAGCATTTT. Translation gives CASSLGQGACTAQPQHF.